The 9 T cell receptor beta chains reported below all come from one sample, sequenced in a study of blood T cells in healthy people across ages. A second PCR, run for roughly 7 to 12 cycles, used a sample-barcoded 5' primer plus a J-beta primer mix. TCRdb fed the 5' RACE reads into MiXCR, producing one record per CDR3 protein. Of approximately 880,000 distinct CDR3 sequences detected, about 48% appear once; the ten largest clones hold 10% to 15%. Sequencing used blood. The source is a man aged 30 to 39 in good health.

Regarding this clonotype: One end of the junction does not line up with germline, which may come from a read error. The J gene is TRBJ2-7, the V gene TRBV7-2, with 13 nucleotides matching TRBD2. This CDR3 is 17 amino acids long. Germline V gives CDR1 SGHTA, CDR2 FQGNSA. The CDR3 nucleotides read TGTGCCGGCAGCCAGACTAGCGGGGGGTCCAAGACCTACGAGCAGTACTTC. It specifies CAGSQTSGGSKTYEQYF. The full variable domain, its missing parts supplied by reference TRBV7-2 and TRBJ2-7, is GAGVSQSPSNKVTEKGKDVELRCDPISGHTALYWYRQSLGQGLEFLIYFQGNSAPDKSGLPSDRFSAERTGGSVSTLTIQRTQQEDSAVYLCAGSQTSGGSKTYEQYFGPGTRLTVT.

This clonotype was recorded a few times. CDR3 region: CASSPLAGELFF. In DNA form, the CDR3 reads TGTGCCAGCAGCCCGTTGGCCGGGGAGCTGTTTTTT. The chain is built from TRBV12-3 or TRBV12-4 and TRBJ2-2, with D uncertain. The CDR3 runs to 12 residues. Trimming removed 6 bases from V and 6 bases from J, with 8 bases in between.

The table lists this clonotype with a few counts. This chain uses TRBV7-8 with TRBJ2-3; TRBD2 agrees at 11 bases. J lost 2 bases, V lost 5 bases, and 3 bases had no gene match. The CDR3 is 15 residues long. CDR1 and CDR2 (germline): SGHVS, FQNEAQ. The CDR3 nucleotides are TGTGCCAGCAGCACGGGACTAGCGGACACAGATACGCAGTATTTT. The encoded protein is CASSTGLADTDTQYF.

This rearrangement joins TRBV12-3 or TRBV12-4 to TRBJ2-3; D is possibly TRBD1 (5 bases). This CDR3 spans 14 amino acids. Trimming took off 3 bases at V and 4 bases at J, with 11 bases between the two ends. The CDR3 spells CASSFIGAPDTQYF. The DNA for the CDR3 is TGTGCCAGCAGTTTCATAGGGGCCCCAGATACGCAGTATTTT.

The gene calls are TRBV7-9 and TRBJ1-1, with 7 nucleotides matching TRBD1. Per the germline V gene, CDR1 is SEHNR and CDR2 is FQNEAQ (reference sequence). V shed 5 bases and J 1 base; nucleotides not matched to a gene: 10. The length of the CDR3 is 16 residues. CDR3 region: CASSLQRQGSNTEAFF. The CDR3 DNA sequence: TGTGCCAGCAGCCTACAACGACAGGGATCGAACACTGAAGCTTTCTTT.

The chain employs TRBV20-1 and TRBJ1-4; 7 bases agree with TRBD1. CDR1 is DFQATT, CDR2 SNEGSKA, per germline (reference sequence). The CDR3 length is 17 residues. The V gene end was trimmed by 3 bases and the J gene end by 8 bases; junction bases not matched to a gene: 18. As DNA, the CDR3 is TGCAGTGCTAGCAACCGGGTCCGCAGGGGGAGTCAGGAAAAACTGTTTTTT. It codes for CSASNRVRRGSQEKLFF.

The chain joins TRBV27 to TRBJ2-1; unclear D gene. This CDR3 has 15 residues. V dropped 4 bases and J dropped 9 bases, with 19 bases sitting between them. Germline CDR1 is MNHEY and CDR2 is SMNVEV (reference sequence). The CDR3 nucleotides are TGTGCCAGCAGTTCCTTGGGCGGACCTACCCGTGAGCAGTTCTTC. This sequence encodes CASSSLGGPTREQFF.

To note about this clonotype: This clone may be a read error of a much larger clone one base away. This chain joins TRBV10-3 and TRBJ2-7; D possibly corresponds to TRBD1 (7 bases). CDR1 and CDR2 from the germline V gene are ENHRY and SYGVKD. Trimming took 6 bases from V and 7 from J, leaving 19 bases between them. The CDR3 extends over 14 amino acids. The CDR3 nucleotides read TGTGCCATCAGGCCGACACTTCAGGGGGGTGAGCAGTACTTC. Amino acids: CAIRPTLQGGEQYF.

The chain combines TRBV29-1 with TRBJ2-3, with 8 positions matching TRBD1. This CDR3 spans 14 amino acids. Germline-derived CDR1 and CDR2 are SQVTM and ANQGSEA. V was pared by 3 bases and J by 1 base, with 3 bases of the junction left unmatched. The CDR3 sequence is CSVEATGGTDTQYF. The CDR3, as DNA: TGCAGCGTTGAGGCGACAGGGGGCACAGATACGCAGTATTTT.